Following are 23 T cell receptor beta chains from one sample sequenced in a study of shared clonotypes between healthy human individuals. The data were produced by immunoSEQ multiplex PCR, yet TCRdb's version contains in-frame clones alone and is incomplete. The table records over a million clones, under 80% of them present only once. The source material was memory CD4+ T cells sorted from blood. Stated subset: CD45RA-negative fraction. Receptors were obtained from a man between 18 and 35 years old in good health.

The rearrangement links TRBV30 to TRBJ1-2; possible D gene TRBD1, 5 bases. V lost 0 bases and J lost 4, with 15 bases in between. Germline CDR1 reads GTSNPN; CDR2 reads SVGIG (reference sequence). This CDR3 spans 15 amino acids. The CDR3 here is CAWSVLRGKSYGYTF. The CDR3 nucleotides read TGTGCCTGGAGTGTACTTCGGGGGAAATCCTATGGCTACACCTTC.

This chain's CDR3 is CASSLAASSPLHF. For the CDR3, the DNA is TGTGCCAGCAGCTTGGCAGCTAGTTCACCCCTCCACTTT. This rearrangement joins TRBV5-6 to TRBJ1-6; no reliable D call. CDR3 length equals 13 residues. V was trimmed by 0 bases and J by 9 bases, leaving 7 bases between them. Germline assignment: CDR1 SGHDT and CDR2 YYEEEE.

The genes are TRBV7-2 and TRBJ2-1; 16 bases fit TRBD2. Germline CDR1 reads SGHTA; CDR2 reads FQGNSA. The CDR3 covers 19 residues. The trim removed 6 bases at V and 0 bases at J, leaving 8 bases unmatched. CDR3 DNA sequence: TGTGCCAGCAGTTCACCGGGACTAGCGGGAGGGAGCTCCTACAATGAGCAGTTCTTC. This gives the protein CASSSPGLAGGSSYNEQFF.

The chain combines TRBV7-2 with TRBJ2-5; the match to TRBD1 covers 12 bases. There are 15 residues in the CDR3. Per germline, CDR1 SGHTA and CDR2 FQGNSA. V shed 4 bases and J 4 bases; nucleotides not matched to a gene: 4. The CDR3 region has the DNA TGTGCCAGCAGCTCCAGGGACAGGGGGCGAGAGACCCAGTACTTC. This translates into CASSSRDRGRETQYF.

The chain recombines TRBV9 with TRBJ2-6; D uncertain. With 5 bases removed from V and 4 bases from J, the gap between germline ends came to 7 bases. CDR3 length equals 13 residues. From germline, CDR1 is SGDLS and CDR2 YYNGEE. CDR3 sequence (DNA): TGTGCCAGCAGTCCCTCGGGGGCCAACGTCCTGACTTTC. Amino acids: CASSPSGANVLTF.

This clone was detected only a few times. The chain employs TRBV5-6 and TRBJ2-2; D possibly corresponds to TRBD1 (5 bases). This CDR3 is 13 amino acids long. The V end was cut by 4 bases, the J end by 5 bases, with 9 bases between. Germline CDR1 reads SGHDT; CDR2 reads YYEEEE. The CDR3 nucleotides are TGTGCCAGCAGCACAGGACCGACCGGGGAGCTGTTTTTT. Translating gives CASSTGPTGELFF. Full variable domain (remainder filled in from reference TRBV5-6 and TRBJ2-2): DAGVTQSPTHLIKTRGQQVTLRCSPKSGHDTVSWYQQALGQGPQFIFQYYEEEERQRGNFPDRFSGHQFPNYSSELNVNALLLGDSALYLCASSTGPTGELFFGEGSRLTVL.

Only a few counts were recorded for this clone. The rearrangement links TRBV18 to TRBJ2-3; D gene unclear. V lost 3 bases, J lost 6 bases, and 10 bases lay in between. Germline CDR1 and CDR2: KGHSH and LQKENI. The CDR3 has 13 amino acids. CDR3 amino acids: CASSPNPRDTQYF. CDR3 DNA sequence: TGTGCCAGCTCACCGAACCCCAGGGATACGCAGTATTTT.

This clone was detected only once. V is TRBV7-9 and J is TRBJ2-6; D not resolved. V lost 1 base to trimming and J lost 1 base, with 5 bases between them. CDR1 is SEHNR and CDR2 is FQNEAQ in the germline V gene (reference sequence). The CDR3 length is 15 residues. The CDR3 spells CASSLEASGANVLTF. DNA of the CDR3: TGTGCCAGCAGCTTAGAGGCGTCTGGGGCCAACGTCCTGACTTTC.

This clone appeared a single time. The J gene is TRBJ2-3, the V gene TRBV13; 11 nucleotides match TRBD2. Trimming at V came to 2 bases and at J to 4 bases, leaving 14 bases not matched to a gene. Germline V gene lookup returns CDR1 PRHDT and CDR2 FYEKMQ (reference sequence). The CDR3 contains 19 residues. Written as DNA, the CDR3 is TGTGCCAGCAGCTTAATGGGACTAGCGGCCCAACCCTACGCAGATACGCAGTATTTT. As protein: CASSLMGLAAQPYADTQYF.

This clone was counted once. The rearrangement joins TRBV5-1 to TRBJ2-5, with TRBD2 identical over 9 bases. V trimming: 7 bases; J trimming: 1 base; junction bases outside the gene matches: 8. The CDR3 totals 15 residues. The germline V gene encodes CDR1 SGHRS and CDR2 YFSETQ. CDR3 sequence reads: CASGESGGPQETQYF. The CDR3 DNA is TGCGCCAGCGGTGAAAGCGGGGGGCCCCAAGAGACCCAGTACTTC.

The chain couples TRBV5-6 to TRBJ2-2, with D possibly being TRBD1 (6 bases). The ends were cut back, 4 bases at V and 2 bases at J, with 12 bases in the middle. CDR1 is SGHDT, CDR2 YYEEEE, per germline. This CDR3 is 15 amino acids long. This CDR3 is CASSQLGQNTGELFF. The CDR3 nucleotides are TGTGCCAGCAGCCAACTGGGACAAAACACCGGGGAGCTGTTTTTT.

The rearrangement uses TRBV11-2 and TRBJ2-2, with D hard to call. Germline V gene lookup returns CDR1 SGHAT and CDR2 FQNNGV. Trimming pared 5 bases from V and 5 bases from J, leaving 15 bases between. There are 15 residues in the CDR3. CDR3 DNA: TGTGCCAGCAGCCTCGACGGAATCCCGACCGGGGAGCTGTTTTTT. Amino acids: CASSLDGIPTGELFF.

The table lists this clone with many counts. The rearrangement joins TRBV30 to TRBJ2-5; tentatively, D is TRBD2 (6 bases). CDR3 length: 14 residues. Trimming removed 1 base from V and 2 bases from J, with 11 bases in between. Germline assignment: CDR1 GTSNPN and CDR2 SVGIG (reference sequence). This chain's CDR3 is CAWSAGRLQETQYF. Written as DNA, the CDR3 is TGTGCCTGGAGTGCCGGGAGACTACAAGAGACCCAGTACTTC.

This clone was counted a few times. The rearrangement links TRBV27 to TRBJ1-5, with a tentative D call TRBD1 (5 bases). The CDR3 length is 12 residues. CDR1 is MNHEY, CDR2 SMNVEV, per germline (reference sequence). V lost 8 bases, J lost 7 bases, and 12 bases lay in between. Here the CDR3 DNA reads TGTGCCAGCCAGGGATTAGGGCAGCCCCAGCATTTT. Translation: CASQGLGQPQHF.

This chain connects TRBV7-3 to TRBJ1-2, with D possibly being TRBD1 (6 bases). V lost 2 bases to trimming and J lost 0 bases, with 10 bases between them. CDR1 and CDR2 (germline): SGHTA, FQGTGA. The CDR3 length is 15 residues. The CDR3 nucleotides read TGTGCCAGCAGCTTATACACAGGGACTAACTATGGCTACACCTTC. This encodes CASSLYTGTNYGYTF.

The V gene is TRBV19, the J gene TRBJ2-1; D possibly corresponds to TRBD1 (6 bases). Germline V gene sequence: CDR1 LNHDA, CDR2 SQIVND (reference sequence). V was shortened by 5 bases and J by 3 bases, with 11 bases between the two germline ends. The CDR3 sequence is 14 residues long. The CDR3 DNA sequence: TGTGCCAGTAGTCACAGGGATTACTACAATGAGCAGTTCTTC. This gives the protein CASSHRDYYNEQFF.

The chain uses TRBV4-1 and TRBJ2-5; maybe TRBD1 (5 bases). Trimming removed 0 bases at V and 4 bases at J, with 6 bases between. CDR3 size: 13 residues. Germline V gene lookup returns CDR1 MGHRA and CDR2 YSYEKL. CDR3 loop: CASSQEQGETQYF. The CDR3 DNA is TGCGCCAGCAGCCAAGAGCAGGGAGAGACCCAGTACTTC.

This clone was recorded at least ten times. V is TRBV5-1 and J is TRBJ2-5, with D tentatively TRBD2 (6 bases). The CDR3 runs to 12 residues. Germline V gene lookup returns CDR1 SGHRS and CDR2 YFSETQ. The V and J ends lost 5 bases and 4 bases respectively, with 9 bases between them. The CDR3, as DNA: TGCGCCAGCAGGAGGGGACTAGAGACCCAGTACTTC. Amino acid sequence: CASRRGLETQYF. The full variable domain, with the rest looked up from reference TRBV5-1 and TRBJ2-5, is KAGVTQTPRYLIKTRGQQVTLSCSPISGHRSVSWYQQTPGQGLQFLFEYFSETQRNKGNFPGRFSGRQFSNSRSEMNVSTLELGDSALYLCASRRGLETQYFGPGTRLLVL.

This clone appeared once. The chain joins TRBV14 to TRBJ2-7; D unclear. The V gene lost 0 bases and the J gene lost 5 bases, with 14 bases spanning the gap. The germline CDR1 and CDR2 sequences are SGHDN and FVKESK. CDR3 length equals 15 residues. CDR3 sequence: CASSQDFQRPDEQYF. Here the CDR3 DNA reads TGTGCCAGCAGCCAAGATTTTCAACGCCCGGACGAGCAGTACTTC.

This clone came up a few times. The J gene is TRBJ2-6, the V gene TRBV19; no reliable D call. Germline values: CDR1 LNHDA, CDR2 SQIVND (reference sequence). V was cut by 2 bases and J by 2 bases, with 16 bases left in between. The CDR3 has 18 amino acids. Here the CDR3 reads CASSISARYHPGANVLTF. In DNA form, the CDR3 reads TGTGCCAGTAGTATATCGGCCCGATACCACCCTGGGGCCAACGTCCTGACTTTC.

This chain joins TRBV10-1 and TRBJ2-5; perhaps TRBD2 as D (6 bases). The V end was cut by 5 bases, the J end by 3 bases, with 16 bases between. The CDR3 covers 15 residues. Germline loops: CDR1 WNHNN, CDR2 SYGVQD (reference sequence). The CDR3 here is CASSWPRDLKETQYF. The CDR3 DNA is TGCGCCAGCAGTTGGCCCCGGGACTTAAAAGAGACCCAGTACTTC.

The gene calls are TRBV6-1 and TRBJ1-4; no clear D. The CDR3 covers 15 residues. Trimming removed 6 bases at V and 0 bases at J, with 11 bases between. Germline lookup yields CDR1 MNHNS and CDR2 SASEGT. The CDR3, as DNA: TGTGCCAGCAGGGAATGGGGTGCAACTAATGAAAAACTGTTTTTT. This sequence encodes CASREWGATNEKLFF.

This clone was picked up a small number of times. This chain connects TRBV14 to TRBJ2-1; 9 positions agree with TRBD2. The ends lost 1 base at V and 4 bases at J; junction bases unmatched: 2. The length of the CDR3 is 15 residues. The V gene's germline CDR1 is SGHDN and CDR2 FVKESK. CDR3 sequence: CASSQGTSVYNEQFF. In DNA, the CDR3 is TGTGCCAGCAGCCAAGGGACTAGCGTGTACAATGAGCAGTTCTTC.